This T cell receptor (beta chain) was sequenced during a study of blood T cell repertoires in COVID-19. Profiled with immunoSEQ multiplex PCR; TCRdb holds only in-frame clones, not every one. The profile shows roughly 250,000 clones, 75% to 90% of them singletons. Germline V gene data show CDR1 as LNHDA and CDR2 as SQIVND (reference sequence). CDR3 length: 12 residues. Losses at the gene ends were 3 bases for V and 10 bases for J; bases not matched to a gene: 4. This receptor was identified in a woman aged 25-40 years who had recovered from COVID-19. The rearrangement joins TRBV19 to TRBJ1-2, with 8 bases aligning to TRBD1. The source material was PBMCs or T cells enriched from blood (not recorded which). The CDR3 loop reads CASSILTGDYTF. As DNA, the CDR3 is TGTGCCAGTAGTATCCTGACAGGGGACTACACCTTC.